Included here is one T cell receptor (beta chain) sequence, with context. The antigen is unknown. The PCR ran on 60 Vbeta and 13 Jbeta primers. Measured with immunoSEQ multiplex PCR; TCRdb has only the in-frame clones, and not every one. In all, the sample yields 65,000 to 90,000 clones. The data originate from a study of cytomegalovirus exposure and HLA in healthy donors. Study outcomes and limitations: What TCR beta sequences reportedly achieved was accurate prediction of HLA-A and HLA-B alleles in most subjects. Clonal expansion was found to be greater in HLA-associated TCR beta chains than in equally common others in a later analysis.

Trimming cost V 0 bases and J 4 bases; bases outside gene matches: 8. There are 17 residues in the CDR3. In germline, CDR1 is LGHNA, CDR2 YSLEER. The rearrangement joins TRBV4-3 to TRBJ2-2, with 7 bases identical to TRBD1. The receptor comes from a female donor in good health and CMV-seropositive. The sample comprised PBMCs. CDR3: CASSQDPTGWGTGELFF. In DNA, the CDR3 is TGCGCCAGCAGCCAAGATCCGACAGGGTGGGGCACCGGGGAGCTGTTTTTT.